Below, one TCR beta chain is given with its context. Its target is unknown. TCRdb re-called the 5' RACE reads with MiXCR, one entry per CDR3 protein. This sample has some 350,000 distinct CDR3 sequences; about an eighth occur once, and the top ten carry about 20%. The CDR3 is 18 amino acids. Germline V gene sequence: CDR1 MGHRA, CDR2 YSYEKL. Between the trimmed V and J ends, which lost 3 bases and 2 bases, there was a span of 20 bases. These data originate in a study of T-cell memory formation after mild COVID-19. Study-wide context: The TCR clusters were mostly specific to one donor. Study outcomes and limitations: Clones that got smaller from day 15 to 85 had even CD4/CD8, while clones growing later tipped toward CD4+. Whether second-wave clones peaking at day 37 were SARS-CoV-2 specific went unconfirmed. For contracting clones, CD4+ ones sat mainly in CM and EM, CD8+ in EMRA.

V gene TRBV4-1 combines with J gene TRBJ1-5; D unclear. This TCR derives from a man in his late teens or twenties who had mild COVID-19 (a few samples of this study predate the infection). Cell type and time point are not known. The sequenced sample was PBMCs or a T cell subset sorted from them (not recorded which). The CDR3 loop reads CASSHPSGGRVGNQPQHF. The CDR3, as DNA: TGCGCCAGCAGCCACCCATCTGGAGGTAGGGTGGGCAATCAGCCCCAGCATTTT.